This is a list of T cell receptor beta chains from one sample in a study of blood T cell repertoires in COVID-19. Repertoires were generated with immunoSEQ multiplex PCR, while TCRdb's copy carries only in-frame clones and drops some. The table lists about 35,000 clones, roughly four fifths of them singletons. The sample was peripheral blood. The receptors come from a middle-aged man with acute or convalescent COVID-19. Both conserved end residues are part of each CDR3. Each record gives: CDR3 DNA, CDR3 protein, D gene, J gene, clone size, V gene. The D gene is left open where the match is weak. Rows give clone size only sometimes, using once, few, many, or a class for an expanded clone.

TGTGCCAGCAGCTTAGGGTACAGCTCCTACAATGAGCAGTTCTTC CASSLGYSSYNEQFF . TRBJ2-1 . TRBV7-2
TGTGCCTGGAGTGTACGTGGACAGGAGAGGAAGGAGACCCAGTACTTC CAWSVRGQERKETQYF TRBD1 TRBJ2-5 few TRBV30
TGTGCCAGCAGTTACGGACTAGCGGGGTCCTACAATGAGCAGTTCTTC CASSYGLAGSYNEQFF TRBD2 TRBJ2-1 once TRBV6-2/TRBV6-3
TGTGCCAGCAGCCCGTCCTTGGCGGGGGGGCACGAGCAGTACTTC CASSPSLAGGHEQYF TRBD2 TRBJ2-7 . TRBV27
TGTGCCAGCAGCCGACAGATCTTAGGGGTCGGGGCCAACGTCCTGACTTTC CASSRQILGVGANVLTF . TRBJ2-6 few TRBV7-6
TGTGCCAGCAGCTACCTAGGAGCGGGCAACACAGATACGCAGTATTTT CASSYLGAGNTDTQYF . TRBJ2-3 . TRBV7-2
TGTGCCACCAGCAGGTCAGGGTCTCGACTAGCACAAGATACGCAGTATTTT CATSRSGSRLAQDTQYF TRBD2 TRBJ2-3 . TRBV15
TGCGCCAGCAGTGGGGCCTTCCGGAACACTGAAGCTTTCTTT CASSGAFRNTEAFF . TRBJ1-1 . TRBV10-2
TGCGCCAGCCAAAATCGGGACAGGGGGCACTACGAGCAGTACTTC CASQNRDRGHYEQYF TRBD1 TRBJ2-7 . TRBV10-2
TGTGCCAGCAGCCTTACTAGCGGGCCCTACAATGAGCAGTTCTTC CASSLTSGPYNEQFF TRBD2 TRBJ2-1 . TRBV25-1
TGCGCCAGCAGCCAATTAGGGGCGAGGAACACTGAAGCTTTCTTT CASSQLGARNTEAFF . TRBJ1-1 . TRBV4-1
TGTGCCAGCAGTTTCCTTTGGGGACAGGGCGTTATGGGCGTGGGGGGCGACGAGCAGTACTTC CASSFLWGQGVMGVGGDEQYF TRBD1 TRBJ2-7 . TRBV28
TGTGCCAGCAGTGAAGCGCCAGGACAGGGTTTCTACGAGCAGTACTTC CASSEAPGQGFYEQYF TRBD1 TRBJ2-7 once TRBV6-1
TGTGCCAGCAGCACAGGTGGGAACACTGAAGCTTTCTTT CASSTGGNTEAFF . TRBJ1-1 . TRBV5-4
TGTGCCAGCAGCCTCGGGACTAGCGGCTCCTACGAGCAGTACTTC CASSLGTSGSYEQYF TRBD2 TRBJ2-7 . TRBV27
TGTGCCAGCAGCTTACAGGGGCACTCTGGAAACACCATATATTTT CASSLQGHSGNTIYF TRBD1 TRBJ1-3 once TRBV5-6
TGTGCCAGCGGAGATAACTATGGCTACACCTTC CASGDNYGYTF . TRBJ1-2 few TRBV19
TGTGCCAGCAGCCAAGGAAGACAGATCTATGGCTACACCTTC CASSQGRQIYGYTF . TRBJ1-2 . TRBV14
TGTGCCAGCTCATCGTTTAGCGGAGGGGTTTACAATGAGCAGTTCTTC CASSSFSGGVYNEQFF . TRBJ2-1 . TRBV18
TGTGCCAGCAGCGCGACGGGGGGGATCTACGAGCAGTACTTC CASSATGGIYEQYF TRBD2 TRBJ2-7 . TRBV9
TGTGCCAGCAGTTCATCCGGACAGGGGAACGGCTATGGCTACACCTTC CASSSSGQGNGYGYTF TRBD1 TRBJ1-2 once TRBV28
TGTGCCAGTAGTATAGTTGCAGGCGAATCACCCCTCCACTTT CASSIVAGESPLHF . TRBJ1-6 . TRBV19
TGTGCCAGTAGAGCGGGACGAGAGACCCAGTACTTC CASRAGRETQYF TRBD2 TRBJ2-5 . TRBV19
TGTGCCAGTACTTCTAGCGGGGACTCCTACAATGAGCAGTTCTTC CASTSSGDSYNEQFF TRBD2 TRBJ2-1 . TRBV19
TGTGCCAGCAGTTTAATGGCTGGCGGGAGGTTCGACGAGCAGTACTTC CASSLMAGGRFDEQYF TRBD2 TRBJ2-7 . TRBV27
TGTGCCAGCAGTGAAGCCGGCCCAGGGGGCGAAAAACTGTTTTTT CASSEAGPGGEKLFF TRBD1 TRBJ1-4 . TRBV6-1
TGTGCCAGCAGCCGAACTGAGACACTTAACACTGAAGCTTTCTTT CASSRTETLNTEAFF . TRBJ1-1 once TRBV27
TGTGCCTGGAGTGTAGGCAGGGGCAATCAGCCCCAGCATTTT CAWSVGRGNQPQHF . TRBJ1-5 . TRBV30
TGTGCCACCTCGGACAGGGCCACTGAAGCTTTCTTT CATSDRATEAFF TRBD1 TRBJ1-1 . TRBV27